This is a list of T cell receptor beta chains from one sample in a study of PD-1 blockade in classical Hodgkin lymphoma. TCRdb's table, derived via immunoSEQ multiplex PCR, lists solely in-frame clones and lacks some. This table holds approximately 60,000 clones, approximately 88% found once. The specimen comprised peripheral blood mononuclear cells (PBMCs), sampled at baseline. Receptor source: a human donor with classical Hodgkin lymphoma. Each CDR3 is given with its conserved first and last residue. The D gene is left open where the match is weak. Some rows mark clone size as missing; the rest say once, few, many or name a class of expanded clone.

D gene	V gene	J gene	clone size	CDR3 protein	CDR3 DNA
NA	TRBV6-5	TRBJ2-1	NA	CASSYSGQFFEQFF	TGTGCCAGCAGTTACTCCGGACAGTTTTTTGAGCAGTTCTTC
TRBD1	TRBV27	TRBJ2-7	NA	CASSLSADWDRSYEQYF	TGTGCCAGCAGTTTATCGGCCGATTGGGACAGGTCCTACGAGCAGTACTTC
TRBD2	TRBV15	TRBJ2-7	once	CATSRGLAGGLSYEQYF	TGTGCCACCAGCAGGGGGTTAGCGGGGGGACTATCCTACGAGCAGTACTTC
TRBD1	TRBV5-1	TRBJ2-1	NA	CASSTGDYNEQFF	TGCGCCAGCAGTACAGGGGATTACAATGAGCAGTTCTTC
NA	TRBV9	TRBJ2-5	NA	CASSVDGETQYF	TGTGCCAGCAGCGTAGACGGGGAGACCCAGTACTTC
TRBD1	TRBV7-2	TRBJ1-1	NA	CASSKALTGGTEAFF	TGTGCCAGCAGCAAAGCACTTACAGGGGGCACTGAAGCTTTCTTT
NA	TRBV9	TRBJ2-3	NA	CASSVVTDTQYF	TGTGCCAGCAGCGTAGTAACAGATACGCAGTATTTT
TRBD1	TRBV19	TRBJ1-2	once	CASSFDRAANYGYTF	TGTGCCAGTAGCTTCGACAGGGCCGCTAACTATGGCTACACCTTC
TRBD2	TRBV5-1	TRBJ2-3	NA	CASSFTSGGRTDTQYF	TGCGCCAGCAGCTTTACTAGCGGGGGGCGCACAGATACGCAGTATTTT
TRBD1	TRBV7-2	TRBJ1-6	once	CASSLGGTGPFNSPLHF	TGTGCCAGCAGCTTAGGTGGGACAGGCCCCTTTAATTCACCCCTCCACTTT
NA	TRBV5-4	TRBJ2-5	NA	CASSSNEITEETQYF	TGTGCCAGCAGCTCCAATGAAATTACAGAAGAGACCCAGTACTTC
NA	TRBV4-3	TRBJ1-3	once	CASTFAAYSGNTIYF	TGCGCCAGCACATTTGCGGCGTACTCTGGAAACACCATATATTTT
NA	TRBV11-3	TRBJ2-1	NA	CASSFGIHSEQFF	TGTGCCAGCAGCTTTGGAATTCATTCTGAGCAGTTCTTC
NA	TRBV7-8	TRBJ2-2	NA	CASSTRQFYGDTGELFF	TGTGCCAGCAGCACCCGACAGTTTTACGGGGACACCGGGGAGCTGTTTTTT
NA	TRBV5-4	TRBJ2-7	NA	CASSHKDGIYEQYF	TGTGCCAGCAGCCATAAGGACGGGATCTACGAGCAGTACTTC
NA	TRBV7-6	TRBJ2-1	NA	CASSLDWASAYSYNEQFF	TGTGCCAGCAGCTTAGATTGGGCATCAGCCTACTCCTACAATGAGCAGTTCTTC
NA	TRBV6-1	TRBJ2-3	NA	CASSEFAGASTDTQYF	TGTGCCAGCAGTGAGTTCGCAGGGGCCTCCACAGATACGCAGTATTTT
TRBD2	TRBV6-4	TRBJ2-3	NA	CASSDSTSGGGTDTQYF	TGTGCCAGCAGTGACTCGACTAGCGGGGGGGGCACAGATACGCAGTATTTT
NA	TRBV11-3	TRBJ2-1	NA	CASSFGGKYLNEQFF	TGTGCCAGCAGCTTTGGGGGGAAGTATCTCAATGAGCAGTTCTTC
NA	TRBV27	TRBJ2-7	NA	CASSFLPEGHEQYF	TGTGCCAGCAGTTTCTTACCTGAGGGCCACGAGCAGTACTTC
TRBD1	TRBV5-1	TRBJ2-5	NA	CASSFHGQDEETQYF	TGCGCCAGCAGCTTCCACGGACAGGACGAAGAGACCCAGTACTTC
NA	TRBV19	TRBJ1-2	NA	CASSPHNYGYTF	TGTGCCAGCTCCCCTCATAACTATGGCTACACCTTC
TRBD1	TRBV19	TRBJ2-2	NA	CASMRGQGDTGELFF	TGTGCCAGTATGAGGGGACAGGGGGACACCGGGGAGCTGTTTTTT
TRBD2	TRBV4-1	TRBJ2-7	NA	CASSQGPPGLAPYEQYF	TGCGCCAGCAGCCAAGGGCCACCGGGACTAGCTCCCTACGAGCAGTACTTC
NA	TRBV6-5	TRBJ2-7	NA	CASSPGLSPYEQYF	TGTGCCAGCAGCCCGGGCCTGTCGCCCTACGAGCAGTACTTC
NA	TRBV18	TRBJ2-3	NA	CATRQTDTDTQYF	TGTGCCACCAGACAGACAGACACAGATACGCAGTATTTT
NA	TRBV19	TRBJ2-1	NA	CASSMGRGNEQFF	TGTGCCAGTAGTATGGGGCGTGGGAATGAGCAGTTCTTC
TRBD1	TRBV4-3	TRBJ1-2	NA	CASSHGTGDISYTF	TGCGCCAGCAGCCACGGGACAGGGGACATCAGCTACACCTTC